Each of the 18 T cell receptor beta chains below was sequenced from the same sample in a study of metastatic and nonmetastatic thyroid tumors. Patients had received no treatment of any kind before thyroid surgery. TCRdb re-called the PCR reads through MiXCR. The sample holds some 19,000 clones; approximately 24% are singletons and the top ten take roughly 3.3%. Material for sequencing was blood. The receptors shown here come from a male donor with papillary thyroid cancer or a benign thyroid nodule (not recorded which). Some clones in this sample may be carry-over from other donors' samples.

This clone appeared many times. This chain joins TRBV11-2 and TRBJ1-1, with TRBD1 matching 7 bases. CDR1 is SGHAT and CDR2 is FQNNGV in the germline V gene. V was pared by 5 bases and J by 4 bases, with 4 bases of the junction left unmatched. This CDR3 contains 13 residues. The CDR3 sequence: CASSLYRGTEAFF. Here the CDR3 DNA reads TGTGCCAGCAGCCTATACAGGGGCACTGAAGCTTTCTTT.

The chain uses TRBV28 and TRBJ1-6; D is unclear. The germline V gene has CDR1 MDHEN and CDR2 SYDVKM. This CDR3 region has 15 residues. V lost 5 bases and J lost 4, with 12 bases in between. The CDR3 region has the DNA TGTGCCAGCAGTCCAGACCGGGCTTATAATTCACCCCTCCACTTT. Its translation: CASSPDRAYNSPLHF.

As to this clone: Germline and junction disagree at one end, which may indicate a read error. The V and J genes are TRBV5-1 and TRBJ2-7; TRBD1 is a possible D gene (8 bases). CDR3 length: 14 residues. Germline V gene data show CDR1 as SGHRS and CDR2 as YFSETQ. This CDR3 is CASSSQGGSYEQYF. In DNA form, the CDR3 reads TGCGCCAGTAGCTCACAGGGGGGGTCCTACGAGCAGTACTTC.

By share of the sample, this clone is medium-sized. The chain has TRBV2 and TRBJ2-7, with TRBD2 identical over 10 bases. Per germline, CDR1 SNHLY and CDR2 FYNNEI. This CDR3 is built from 15 residues. The trim removed 2 bases at V and 6 bases at J, leaving 7 bases unmatched. CDR3 sequence: CASSEMSSGSSEQYF. CDR3 coding DNA: TGTGCCAGCAGTGAAATGTCTAGCGGGAGTTCCGAGCAGTACTTC.

This clone is medium-sized. This rearrangement joins TRBV11-3 to TRBJ2-1; 11 positions agree with TRBD2. Germline CDR1 SGHNT, CDR2 YENEEA. The CDR3 is 15 amino acids. J gave up 9 bases and V 1 base, and 5 bases lay outside the gene matches. Here the CDR3 reads CASSLVSGGAGEQFF. The DNA of the CDR3 is TGTGCCAGCAGCTTAGTTAGCGGGGGGGCCGGTGAGCAGTTCTTC.

Ten or more counts support this clone. The rearrangement uses TRBV12-3 or TRBV12-4 and TRBJ1-1, with TRBD1 identical over 7 bases. CDR3 length: 14 amino acids. V lost 6 bases to trimming and J lost 4 bases; unmatched junction nucleotides: 8. For the CDR3, the DNA is TGTGCCAGCAGCTCCTCAGGGGGGAGCACTGAAGCTTTCTTT. This codes for CASSSSGGSTEAFF.

This clone has only a few counts. This rearrangement joins TRBV15 to TRBJ2-2, with D hard to call. Germline V gene data show CDR1 as LNHNV and CDR2 as YYDKDF (reference sequence). The CDR3 runs 15 residues. The V end lost 0 bases, the J end lost 4 bases, and 9 bases lay between the germline ends. CDR3 amino acids: CATSREGDSTGELFF. Written as DNA, the CDR3 is TGTGCCACCAGCAGAGAGGGCGACTCCACCGGGGAGCTGTTTTTT.

In its sample, this clone was seen a few times. The V and J genes are TRBV2 and TRBJ1-2; TRBD1 matches 7 bases. The J segment lost 8 bases and the V segment lost 0 bases, leaving 9 bases of the junction unmatched. The CDR3 covers 15 residues. CDR1 and CDR2 from the germline V gene are SNHLY and FYNNEI. The CDR3 DNA reads TGTGCCAGCAGTGAAGCGACGACAGGGCGGGAGGGCTACACCTTC. Protein product: CASSEATTGREGYTF.

The chain carries TRBV12-3 or TRBV12-4 and TRBJ2-2, with 7 bases lining up with TRBD1. With V trimmed by 1 base and J by 1 base, 0 bases remained unmatched. The CDR3 has 15 amino acids. The CDR3, as DNA: TGTGCCAGCAGTTTAGGACAGGGGAACACCGGGGAGCTGTTTTTT. As protein: CASSLGQGNTGELFF.

This clone is medium-sized by share. As DNA, the CDR3 is TGTGCCAGCAGTGAAGGTGCGGGGGGTGCACAGGGTTTCGCCGGGGAGCTGTTTTTT. Amino acid sequence: CASSEGAGGAQGFAGELFF. The genes are TRBV6-1 and TRBJ2-2; 8 nucleotides match TRBD2. Germline V gene sequence: CDR1 MNHNS, CDR2 SASEGT. With V trimmed by 1 base and J by 6 bases, 16 bases remained unmatched. This CDR3 contains 19 residues.

Worth noting for this clone: Given a much more abundant clone one base away, this may be a read error. The J gene is TRBJ2-5, the V gene TRBV3-1, with 8 positions matching TRBD2. This CDR3 contains 15 residues. Germline trimming cut 5 bases from V and 1 base from J; bases unmatched to any gene: 6. Per the germline V gene, CDR1 is LGHDT and CDR2 is YNNKEL (reference sequence). In nucleotides, the CDR3 is TGTGCCAGCAGCACTTTTAGCGGGGTCCAAGAGACCCAGTACTTC. Its protein is CASSTFSGVQETQYF.

V usage is TRBV6-5 and J usage is TRBJ2-2; possibly TRBD1 for D (6 bases). The germline V gene encodes CDR1 MNHEY and CDR2 SVGAGI. Trimming took 6 bases from V and 0 from J, leaving 17 bases between them. The CDR3 sequence is 17 residues long. The CDR3 here is CASRNQGLRANTGELFF. CDR3 coding DNA: TGTGCCAGCAGAAATCAGGGGTTACGCGCGAACACCGGGGAGCTGTTTTTT.

This clone was counted only a few times. The chain employs TRBV5-1 and TRBJ2-1; TRBD2 agrees at 8 bases. The V gene's germline CDR1 is SGHRS and CDR2 YFSETQ. With 6 bases clipped from V and 7 bases from J, the junction kept 6 bases outside the gene matches. The CDR3 has 13 residues. The chain's CDR3 is CASMLREGNEQFF. The CDR3 bases are TGCGCCAGCATGTTACGGGAGGGTAATGAGCAGTTCTTC. Filled out from reference TRBV5-1 and TRBJ2-1, the complete variable domain reads KAGVTQTPRYLIKTRGQQVTLSCSPISGHRSVSWYQQTPGQGLQFLFEYFSETQRNKGNFPGRFSGRQFSNSRSEMNVSTLELGDSALYLCASMLREGNEQFFGPGTRLTVL.

The V and J genes are TRBV7-1 and TRBJ2-2; D is possibly TRBD1 or TRBD2 (5 bases each). TRBV7-1 is an ORF, and what it does is uncertain. Trimming took 3 bases from V and 1 from J, leaving 21 bases between them. The CDR3 has 19 residues. CDR3 residues: CASSSSMREPTGNTGELFF. The CDR3 DNA reads TGTGCCAGCAGCTCCTCGATGAGGGAGCCCACAGGGAACACCGGGGAGCTGTTTTTT.

V is TRBV11-3 and J is TRBJ2-3, with D possibly being TRBD1 or TRBD2 (5 bases each). Trimming took 2 bases from V and 2 from J, leaving 14 bases between them. Germline CDR1 is SGHNT and CDR2 is YENEEA. This CDR3 is built from 16 residues. The CDR3 nucleotides are TGTGCCAGCAGCTTAAGACGGGGACCAAACACAGATACGCAGTATTTT. The encoded protein is CASSLRRGPNTDTQYF.

This clone was seen only once. The V gene is TRBV5-1, the J gene TRBJ2-1; D possibly matches TRBD1 or TRBD2 (5 bases each). Germline V gives CDR1 SGHRS, CDR2 YFSETQ. This CDR3 has 14 residues. V lost 1 base to trimming and J lost 5 bases, with 10 bases between them. This chain's CDR3 is CASSLLGPNNEQFF. DNA for the CDR3: TGCGCCAGCAGCTTGTTGGGACCTAACAATGAGCAGTTCTTC.

The chain carries TRBV6-2 or TRBV6-3 and TRBJ1-6; no firm D call. This CDR3 comprises 14 residues. The germline CDR1 and CDR2 sequences are MNHEY and SVGEGT. The ends were cut back, 7 bases at V and 5 bases at J, with 12 bases in the middle. The CDR3 reads CASKLRLDNSPLHF. CDR3 bases: TGTGCCAGCAAACTTAGACTGGATAATTCACCCCTCCACTTT.

The chain couples TRBV6-2 or TRBV6-3 to TRBJ1-2; TRBD1 agrees at 9 bases. The CDR3 contains 13 residues. Germline CDR1 is MNHEY and CDR2 is SVGEGT. V dropped 6 bases and J dropped 3; count of bases not matched to a gene: 2. As DNA, the CDR3 is TGTGCCAGCAGGCGGACAGGGGACTATGGCTACACCTTC. Translated, it gives CASRRTGDYGYTF.